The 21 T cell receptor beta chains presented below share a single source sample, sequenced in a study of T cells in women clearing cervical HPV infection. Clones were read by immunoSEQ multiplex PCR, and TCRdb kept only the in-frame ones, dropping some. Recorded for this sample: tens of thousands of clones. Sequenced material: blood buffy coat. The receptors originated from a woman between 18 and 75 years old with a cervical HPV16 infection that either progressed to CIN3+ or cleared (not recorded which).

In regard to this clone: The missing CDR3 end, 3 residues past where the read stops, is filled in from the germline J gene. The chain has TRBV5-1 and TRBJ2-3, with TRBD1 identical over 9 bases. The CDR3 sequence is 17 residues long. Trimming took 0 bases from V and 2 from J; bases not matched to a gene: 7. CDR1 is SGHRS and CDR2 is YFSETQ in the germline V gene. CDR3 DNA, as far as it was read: TGCGCCAGCAGCTTGGGAAGGGGGACAGGGAACACAGATACG. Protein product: CASSLGRGTGNTDT. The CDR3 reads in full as CASSLGRGTGNTDTQYF.

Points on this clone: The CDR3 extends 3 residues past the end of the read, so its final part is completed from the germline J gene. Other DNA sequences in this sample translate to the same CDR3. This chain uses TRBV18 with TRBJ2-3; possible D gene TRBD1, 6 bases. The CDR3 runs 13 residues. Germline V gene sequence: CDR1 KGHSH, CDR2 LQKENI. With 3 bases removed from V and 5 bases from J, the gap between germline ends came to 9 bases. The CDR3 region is CASSPDSQDTQYF. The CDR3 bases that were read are TGTGCCAGCTCACCGGACAGTCAAGATACG.

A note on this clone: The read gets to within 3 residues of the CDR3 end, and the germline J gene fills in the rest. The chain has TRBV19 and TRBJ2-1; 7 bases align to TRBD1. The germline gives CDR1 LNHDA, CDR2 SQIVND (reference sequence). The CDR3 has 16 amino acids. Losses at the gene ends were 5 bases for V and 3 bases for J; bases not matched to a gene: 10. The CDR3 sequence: CASSSSDRILYNEQFF. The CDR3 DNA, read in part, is TGTGCCAGTAGTTCCTCGGACAGGATTCTCTACAATGAG. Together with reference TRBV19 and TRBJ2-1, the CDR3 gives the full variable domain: DGGITQSPKYLFRKEGQNVTLSCEQNLNHDAMYWYRQDPGQGLRLIYYSQIVNDFQKGDIAEGYSVSREKKESFPLTVTSAQKNPTAFYLCASSSSDRILYNEQFFGPGTRLTVL.

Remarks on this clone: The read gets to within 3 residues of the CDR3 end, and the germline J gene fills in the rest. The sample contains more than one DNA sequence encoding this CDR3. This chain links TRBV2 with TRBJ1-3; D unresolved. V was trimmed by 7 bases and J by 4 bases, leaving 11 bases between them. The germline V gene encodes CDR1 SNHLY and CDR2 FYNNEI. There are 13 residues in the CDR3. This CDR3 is CASKGRNGNTIYF. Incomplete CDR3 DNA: TGTGCCAGCAAGGGCAGGAACGGAAACACC.

The part of the CDR3 DNA that was read is TGTGCCAGCAGCGTAGGGGGAGGGGCAAGCTCCTACAATGAG. Amino acid sequence: CASSVGGGASSYNE. The complete CDR3 protein is CASSVGGGASSYNEQFF. This sequence joins TRBV9 and TRBJ2-1, with 7 bases that match TRBD2. The CDR3 end is not reached by the read, which stops 3 residues before it; the germline J gene fills it in. This CDR3 contains 17 residues. V was pared by 0 bases and J by 0 bases, with 6 bases of the junction left unmatched. Germline values: CDR1 SGDLS, CDR2 YYNGEE.

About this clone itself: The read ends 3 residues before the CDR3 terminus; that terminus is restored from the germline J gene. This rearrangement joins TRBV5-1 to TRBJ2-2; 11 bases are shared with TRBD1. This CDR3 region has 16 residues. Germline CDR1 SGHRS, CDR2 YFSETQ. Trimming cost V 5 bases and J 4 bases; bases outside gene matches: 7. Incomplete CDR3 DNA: TGCGCCAGCAGACACACCGGGACAGGGGGCACCGGGGAG. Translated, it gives CASRHTGTGGTGE. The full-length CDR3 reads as CASRHTGTGGTGELFF.

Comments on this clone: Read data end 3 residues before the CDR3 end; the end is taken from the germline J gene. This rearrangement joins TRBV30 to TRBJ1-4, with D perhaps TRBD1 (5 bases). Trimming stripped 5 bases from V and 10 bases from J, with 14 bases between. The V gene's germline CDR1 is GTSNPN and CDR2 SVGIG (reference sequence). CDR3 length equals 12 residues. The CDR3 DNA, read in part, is TGTGCCTGGTCCTCGGGGGATGTAAAA. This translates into CAWSSGDVK. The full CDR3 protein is CAWSSGDVKLFF.

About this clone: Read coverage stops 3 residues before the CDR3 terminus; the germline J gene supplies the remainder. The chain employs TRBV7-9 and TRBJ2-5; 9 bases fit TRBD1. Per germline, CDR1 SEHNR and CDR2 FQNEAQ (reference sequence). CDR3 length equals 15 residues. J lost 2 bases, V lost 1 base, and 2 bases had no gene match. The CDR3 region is CASSLEQGAQETQYF. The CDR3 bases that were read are TGTGCCAGCAGCTTAGAACAGGGGGCTCAAGAGACC.

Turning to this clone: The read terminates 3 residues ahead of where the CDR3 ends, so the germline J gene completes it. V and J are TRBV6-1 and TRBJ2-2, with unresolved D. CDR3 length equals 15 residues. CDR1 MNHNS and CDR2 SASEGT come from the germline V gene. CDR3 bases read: TGTGCCAGCAGTGATAATTTCTCCTATAATTCACCG. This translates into CASSDNFSYNSP. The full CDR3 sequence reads CASSDNFSYNSPLFF.

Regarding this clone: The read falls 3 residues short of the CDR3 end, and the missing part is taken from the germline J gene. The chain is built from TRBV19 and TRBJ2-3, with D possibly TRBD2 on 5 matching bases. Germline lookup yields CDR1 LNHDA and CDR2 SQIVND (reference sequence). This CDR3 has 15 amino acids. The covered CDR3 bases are TGTGCCAGTAGTATATCGGGGTATAGCAATCAGCCG. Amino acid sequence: CASSISGYSNQP. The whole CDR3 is CASSISGYSNQPQYF.

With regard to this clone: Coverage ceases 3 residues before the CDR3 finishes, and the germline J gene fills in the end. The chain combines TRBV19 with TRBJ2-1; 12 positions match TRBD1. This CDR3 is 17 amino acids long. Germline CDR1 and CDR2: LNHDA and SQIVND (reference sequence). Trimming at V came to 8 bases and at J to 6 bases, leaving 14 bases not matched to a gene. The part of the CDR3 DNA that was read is TGTGCCAGTGCCGGGACAGGGGGCGGTTCGGTACTCAATGAG. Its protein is CASAGTGGGSVLNE. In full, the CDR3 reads CASAGTGGGSVLNEQFF.

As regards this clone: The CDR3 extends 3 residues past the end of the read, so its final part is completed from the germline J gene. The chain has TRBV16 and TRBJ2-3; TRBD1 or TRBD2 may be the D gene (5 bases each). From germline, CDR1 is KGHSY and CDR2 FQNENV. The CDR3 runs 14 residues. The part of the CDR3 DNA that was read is TGTGCCAGCAGCCAATATCGAGGGGCTCAGCCG. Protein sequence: CASSQYRGAQP. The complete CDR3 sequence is CASSQYRGAQPQYF.

The CDR3 is CASSPGVSNQPQHF. CDR3 DNA (partial): TGTGCCAGTAGCCCCGGGGTTAGCAATCAGCCC. The J gene is TRBJ1-5, the V gene TRBV19; no clear D. Read sequence stops 3 residues before the CDR3 end, and the germline J gene provides the missing end. The V gene lost 6 bases and the J gene lost 0 bases, with 9 bases spanning the gap. This CDR3 comprises 14 residues. Germline CDR1 is LNHDA and CDR2 is SQIVND (reference sequence). Filled out from reference TRBV19 and TRBJ1-5, the complete variable domain reads DGGITQSPKYLFRKEGQNVTLSCEQNLNHDAMYWYRQDPGQGLRLIYYSQIVNDFQKGDIAEGYSVSREKKESFPLTVTSAQKNPTAFYLCASSPGVSNQPQHFGDGTRLSIL.

CDR3 DNA, as far as it was read: TGTGCCATCAGTGACCCAGCGAGCTCCTACAATGAG. The encoded protein is CAISDPASSYNE. The full CDR3 is CAISDPASSYNEQFF. The chain couples TRBV10-3 to TRBJ2-1, with D hard to call. The missing CDR3 end, 3 residues past where the read stops, is filled in from the germline J gene. The CDR3 has 15 amino acids. Germline lookup yields CDR1 ENHRY and CDR2 SYGVKD. Trimming left V 3 bases short and J 0 bases short, with 9 bases between.

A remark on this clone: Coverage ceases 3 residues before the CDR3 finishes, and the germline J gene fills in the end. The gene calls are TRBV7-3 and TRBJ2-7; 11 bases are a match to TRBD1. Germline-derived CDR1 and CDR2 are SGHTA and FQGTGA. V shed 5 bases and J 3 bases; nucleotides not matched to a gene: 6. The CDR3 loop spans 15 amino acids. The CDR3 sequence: CASSQAGTGGYEQYF. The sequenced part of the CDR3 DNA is TGTGCCAGCAGCCAGGCTGGGACAGGGGGCTACGAG.

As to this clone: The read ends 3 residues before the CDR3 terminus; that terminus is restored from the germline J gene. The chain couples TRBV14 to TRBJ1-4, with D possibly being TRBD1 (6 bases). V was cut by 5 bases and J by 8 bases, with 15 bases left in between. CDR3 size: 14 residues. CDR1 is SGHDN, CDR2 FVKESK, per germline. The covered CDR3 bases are TGTGCCAGCAGCTCAACAGGGAAGGGGGAAAAA. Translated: CASSSTGKGEK. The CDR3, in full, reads CASSSTGKGEKLFF.

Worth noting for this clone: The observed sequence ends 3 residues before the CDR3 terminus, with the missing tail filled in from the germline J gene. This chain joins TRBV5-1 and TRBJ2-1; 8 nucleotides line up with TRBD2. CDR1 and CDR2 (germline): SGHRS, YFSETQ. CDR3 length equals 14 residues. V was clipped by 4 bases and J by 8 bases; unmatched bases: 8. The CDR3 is CASSKGTRSDEQFF. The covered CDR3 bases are TGCGCCAGCAGCAAAGGGACTAGATCGGATGAG.

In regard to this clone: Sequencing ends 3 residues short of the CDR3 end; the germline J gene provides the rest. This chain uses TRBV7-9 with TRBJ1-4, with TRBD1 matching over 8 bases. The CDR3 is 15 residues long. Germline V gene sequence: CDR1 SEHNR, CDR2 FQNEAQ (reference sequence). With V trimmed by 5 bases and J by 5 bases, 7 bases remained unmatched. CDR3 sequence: CASSEGQGKNEKLFF. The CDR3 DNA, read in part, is TGTGCCAGCAGCGAAGGACAGGGCAAAAATGAAAAA.

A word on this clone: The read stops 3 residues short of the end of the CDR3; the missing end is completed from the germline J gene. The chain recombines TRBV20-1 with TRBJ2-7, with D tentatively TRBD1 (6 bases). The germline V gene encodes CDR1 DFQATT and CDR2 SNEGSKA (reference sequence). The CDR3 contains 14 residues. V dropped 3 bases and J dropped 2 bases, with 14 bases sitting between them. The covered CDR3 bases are TGCAGTGCTAGTCGGGACACCAATCCCTACGAG. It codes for CSASRDTNPYE. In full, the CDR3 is CSASRDTNPYEQYF.

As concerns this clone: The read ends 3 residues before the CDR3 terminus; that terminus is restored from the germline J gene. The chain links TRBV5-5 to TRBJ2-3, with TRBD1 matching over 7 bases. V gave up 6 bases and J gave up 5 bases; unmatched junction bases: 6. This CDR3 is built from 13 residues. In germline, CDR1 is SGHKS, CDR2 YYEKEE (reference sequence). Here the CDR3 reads CASNRQGGDTQYF. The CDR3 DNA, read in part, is TGTGCCAGCAACAGACAGGGCGGAGATACG.

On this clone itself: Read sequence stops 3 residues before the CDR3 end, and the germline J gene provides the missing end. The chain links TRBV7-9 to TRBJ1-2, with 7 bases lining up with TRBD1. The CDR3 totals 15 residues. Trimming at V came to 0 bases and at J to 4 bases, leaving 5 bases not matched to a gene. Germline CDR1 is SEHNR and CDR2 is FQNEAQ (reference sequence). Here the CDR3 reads CASSLAGGASYGYTF. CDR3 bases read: TGTGCCAGCAGCTTAGCAGGGGGCGCGTCCTATGGC.